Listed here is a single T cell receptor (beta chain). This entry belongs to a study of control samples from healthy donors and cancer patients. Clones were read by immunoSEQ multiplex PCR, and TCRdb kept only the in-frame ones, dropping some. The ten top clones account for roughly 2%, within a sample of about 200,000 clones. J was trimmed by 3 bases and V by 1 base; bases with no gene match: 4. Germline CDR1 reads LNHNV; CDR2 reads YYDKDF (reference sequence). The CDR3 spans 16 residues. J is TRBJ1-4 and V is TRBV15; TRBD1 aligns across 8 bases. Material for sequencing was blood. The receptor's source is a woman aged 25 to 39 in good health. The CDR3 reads CATSRGTGIPNEKLFF. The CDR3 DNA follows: TGTGCCACCAGCAGAGGGACAGGGATCCCTAATGAAAAACTGTTTTTT. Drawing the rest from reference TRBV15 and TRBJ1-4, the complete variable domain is DAMVIQNPRYQVTQFGKPVTLSCSQTLNHNVMYWYQQKSSQAPKLLFHYYDKDFNNEADTPDNFQSRRPNTSFCFLDIRSPGLGDTAMYLCATSRGTGIPNEKLFFGSGTQLSVL.